A selection of T cell receptor beta chains follows, all from one sample in a study of CD8 T cells in ankylosing spondylitis. TCRdb analysed the 5' RACE reads with MiXCR anew, one entry per CDR3 protein. The data hold 700,000 to 850,000 distinct CDR3 sequences, with 12% observed a single time. The specimen was blood, either unsorted or a sorted T cell fraction (not recorded which). Every receptor here comes from a male donor with ankylosing spondylitis. CDR3s leave out the opening cysteine and the closing phenylalanine or tryptophan. Fields, in order: V gene, clone size, CDR3 protein. Some rows have no size entry. The others give once, few or many, or a class for an expanded clone.

V: TRBV24-1
size: few
CDR3: ATSDSQRRGQGQPQH

V: TRBV7-8
size: -
CDR3: ASSPEGTSYEQY

V: TRBV6-1
size: few
CDR3: ASRTAGSGSYYNEQF

V: TRBV6-5
size: -
CDR3: ASSLERDSLLREQY

V: TRBV6-6
size: -
CDR3: ASSYLRESVEQY

V: TRBV4-2
size: few
CDR3: ASSQDHSWGTDTQY

V: TRBV5-6
size: many
CDR3: ASSLQTGIGEKLF

V: TRBV12-3/TRBV12-4
size: many
CDR3: ASSHRGSPLH

V: TRBV20-1
size: few
CDR3: SAIGLAGGRSQETQY

V: TRBV20-1
size: -
CDR3: SAGGSGDIQY

V: TRBV7-2
size: many
CDR3: ASSLGSQVGFAYEQY

V: TRBV5-6
size: few
CDR3: ASSPQGTSASTEAF

V: TRBV20-1
size: few
CDR3: SASRGVTNYGYT

V: TRBV20-1
size: -
CDR3: SPGQGALNEQF

V: TRBV12-3/TRBV12-4
size: many
CDR3: ASSFRGASYEQY

V: TRBV7-7
size: -
CDR3: ASSTGPGNEQF

V: TRBV18
size: few
CDR3: ASSKGLAGDTDTQY

V: TRBV18
size: -
CDR3: ASSTAAPRLNNEQF

V: TRBV4-3
size: -
CDR3: ASSQDPIRTGNTGELF

V: TRBV7-3
size: -
CDR3: ASSLRGIASYEQY

V: TRBV6-2/TRBV6-3
size: -
CDR3: ASTPGWAEAF

V: TRBV7-2
size: many
CDR3: ASSFQTVTDTQY

V: TRBV6-5
size: many
CDR3: ASSYVRLRNSPLH

V: TRBV27
size: -
CDR3: ASSRQTGVHGYT

V: TRBV12-3/TRBV12-4
size: -
CDR3: ASSSWGGAKNIQY

V: TRBV20-1
size: few
CDR3: SARDRTTAMNTEAF

V: TRBV20-1
size: -
CDR3: SAIGDRAVLTDTQY

V: TRBV4-2
size: -
CDR3: ASSQDRQAEKLF

V: TRBV5-1
size: once
CDR3: ASSLVGARNTGELF

V: TRBV7-6
size: few
CDR3: ASSFSGAFGTGELF